This T cell receptor beta chain was sequenced for a study of cytomegalovirus exposure and HLA in healthy donors. In the study overall: The roughly 130 validation repertoires, a later analysis reported, used the same platform as the roughly 700 repertoires from the first cohort.

This clone was recorded only once. Its antigen remains unknown. Study findings and constraints: In vitro, three CMV-associated chains proved specific for CMV antigens. Listed as cytomegalovirus-associated were about 160 TCR beta chains.

Clones were sequenced by immunoSEQ multiplex PCR, and TCRdb holds only the in-frame ones, with some missing. The table has about 160,000 clones, roughly nine tenths seen once. Input material: PBMCs. The TCR comes from a woman aged 30 to 39 in good health and CMV-seronegative.

The CDR3 region is CASSDGPGTSGYTF. In nucleotides, the CDR3 is TGTGCCAGCAGTGACGGCCCGGGGACGTCTGGCTACACCTTC. The rearrangement links TRBV6-5 to TRBJ1-2, with a weak D call TRBD1 (5 bases). Trimming stripped 5 bases from V and 7 bases from J, with 17 bases between. Germline V gene data show CDR1 as MNHEY and CDR2 as SVGAGI. The CDR3 covers 14 residues.